This TCR beta chain was observed in a study of blood T cell repertoires in COVID-19. This CDR3 is 13 amino acids long. Germline trimming cut 3 bases from V and 10 bases from J; bases unmatched to any gene: 7. Germline V gene sequence: CDR1 GTSNPN, CDR2 SVGIG (reference sequence). Profiled with immunoSEQ multiplex PCR; TCRdb holds only in-frame clones, not every one. The sample lists approximately 490,000 clones; around nine tenths were seen once. The chain combines TRBV30 with TRBJ1-2, with 11 positions matching TRBD1. Sequencing used PBMCs or T cells enriched from blood (not recorded which). The TCR was taken from a woman aged 60-75 years who had recovered from COVID-19. CDR3 coding DNA: TGTGCCTGGAGCAGTAGGACAGGGGGCCCCTACACCTTC. Translation gives CAWSSRTGGPYTF.